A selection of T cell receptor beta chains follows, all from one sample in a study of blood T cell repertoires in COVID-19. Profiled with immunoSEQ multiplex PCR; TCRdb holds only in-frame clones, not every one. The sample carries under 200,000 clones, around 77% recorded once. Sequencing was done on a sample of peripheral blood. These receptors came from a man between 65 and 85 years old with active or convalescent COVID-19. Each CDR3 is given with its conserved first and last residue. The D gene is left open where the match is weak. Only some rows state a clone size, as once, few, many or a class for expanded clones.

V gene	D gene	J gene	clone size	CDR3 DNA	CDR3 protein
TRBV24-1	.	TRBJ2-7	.	TGTGCCACCAGTGACCGTGGACACCACTACGAGCAGTACTTC	CATSDRGHHYEQYF
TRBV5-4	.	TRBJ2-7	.	TGTGCCAGCAGCTTGCAAGTCGGGACCTACGAGCAGTACTTC	CASSLQVGTYEQYF
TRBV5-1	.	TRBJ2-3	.	TGCGCCAGCAGCTTGGGGACTGAAACGCAGTATTTT	CASSLGTETQYF
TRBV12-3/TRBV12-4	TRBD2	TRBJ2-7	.	TGTGCCAGCAGCCCTAGCGGGAGGTACGAGCAGTACTTC	CASSPSGRYEQYF
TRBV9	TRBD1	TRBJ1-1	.	TGTGCCAGCAGCGTAGAAGGGGGCGAAGCTTTCTTT	CASSVEGGEAFF
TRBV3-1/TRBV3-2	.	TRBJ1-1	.	TGTGCCAGCAGAAAGGGCGAGGGCACTGAAGCTTTCTTT	CASRKGEGTEAFF
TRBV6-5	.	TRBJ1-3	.	TGTGCCAGCAGTTACGTCTCTTCTTTCGGAAACACCATATATTTT	CASSYVSSFGNTIYF
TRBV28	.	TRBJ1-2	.	TGTGCCAGCAGTGGACAGAGGGAGAAAGGCTACACCTTC	CASSGQREKGYTF
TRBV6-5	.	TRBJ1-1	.	TGTGCCAGCAGTTACCTTTCGCAGGGATGGGACACTGAAGCTTTCTTT	CASSYLSQGWDTEAFF
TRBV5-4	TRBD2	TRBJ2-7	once	TGTGCCAGCACCGAAGTAGCGGGAGGGCAATCCTACGAGCAGTACTTC	CASTEVAGGQSYEQYF
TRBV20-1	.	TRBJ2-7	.	TGCAGTGCCAGACGAGGGAGCGAGCAGTACTTC	CSARRGSEQYF
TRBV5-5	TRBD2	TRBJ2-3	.	TGTGCCAGCAGCTTGACAGGACTAGCGGGCACAGATACGCAGTATTTT	CASSLTGLAGTDTQYF
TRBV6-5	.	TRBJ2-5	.	TGTGCCAGCAGTTACTCGAGTCAACCGAGGATAACCTACTTC	CASSYSSQPRITYF
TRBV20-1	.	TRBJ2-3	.	TGCAGTGCTAATGACTATACGAGCACAGATACGCAGTATTTT	CSANDYTSTDTQYF
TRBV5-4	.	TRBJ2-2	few	TGTGCCAGCAGCTTGGATTTTCGGAACACCGGGGAGCTGTTTTTT	CASSLDFRNTGELFF
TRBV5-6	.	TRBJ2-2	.	TGTGCCAGCAGCTACAGAGGGGGGGAGCTGTTTTTT	CASSYRGGELFF
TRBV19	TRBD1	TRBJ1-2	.	TGTGCCAGTAGCACACAGGGGAACTATGGCTACACCTTC	CASSTQGNYGYTF
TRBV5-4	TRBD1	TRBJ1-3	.	TGTGCCAGCAGCTACAGGGGGATCGGAAACACCATATATTTT	CASSYRGIGNTIYF
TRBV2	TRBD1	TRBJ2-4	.	TGTGCCAGCAGCGAACAGGGGGCTGATTTCAAAAACATTCAGTACTTC	CASSEQGADFKNIQYF
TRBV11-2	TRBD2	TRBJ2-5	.	TGTGCCAGCAGCCGGGGACTAGCGGGAGACCAAGAGACCCAGTACTTC	CASSRGLAGDQETQYF
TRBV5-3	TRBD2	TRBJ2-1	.	TGTGCCAGAAGCTTTAGCGGGAGATCCTACAATGAGCAGTTCTTC	CARSFSGRSYNEQFF
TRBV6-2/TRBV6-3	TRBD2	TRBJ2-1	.	TGTGCCAGCAGTTACTCCCACGAGGCGGGGGTCGGCTCCTACAATGAGCAGTTCTTC	CASSYSHEAGVGSYNEQFF
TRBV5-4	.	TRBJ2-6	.	TGTGCCAGCAGCTTGGGGGGCGTTGGGGCCAACGTCCTGACTTTC	CASSLGGVGANVLTF
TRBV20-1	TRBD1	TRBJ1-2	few	TGCAGAGGACAGGGGGATTATGGCTACACCTTC	CRGQGDYGYTF
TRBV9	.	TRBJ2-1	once	TGTGCCAGCAGCGCAAAGTCGGCGGGACCCTACAATGAGCAGTTCTTC	CASSAKSAGPYNEQFF
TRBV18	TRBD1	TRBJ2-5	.	TGTGCCAGCTCACCGGGGACAGGGAAAGAGACCCAGTACTTC	CASSPGTGKETQYF
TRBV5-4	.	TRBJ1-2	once	TGTGCCAGCAGCTGGAGACAGAGTCAATATGGCTACACCTTC	CASSWRQSQYGYTF
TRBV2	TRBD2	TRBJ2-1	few	TGTGCCAGCAATACCGGGACTAGCGTTTACAATGAGCAGTTCTTC	CASNTGTSVYNEQFF
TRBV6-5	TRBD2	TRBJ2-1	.	TGTGCCAGCAGGCGGACTAGCGGACATAATGAGCAGTTCTTC	CASRRTSGHNEQFF
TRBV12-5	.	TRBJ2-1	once	TGTGCTAGTGGTTTGGGACTAGTCCCTAATGAGCAGTTCTTC	CASGLGLVPNEQFF
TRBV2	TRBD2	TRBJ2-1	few	TGTGCCAGCAGCCCAAGAGCGGGAGAACGCAATGAGCAGTTCTTC	CASSPRAGERNEQFF
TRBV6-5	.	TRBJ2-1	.	TGTGCCAGCAGCAGAGACAGCAGCTCCTACAATGAGCAGTTCTTC	CASSRDSSSYNEQFF
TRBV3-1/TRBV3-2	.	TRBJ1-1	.	TGTGCCAGCAGCCAAGGACGGGTCACTGAAGCTTTCTTT	CASSQGRVTEAFF
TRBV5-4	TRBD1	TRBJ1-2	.	TGTGCCAGCAGTGCAGGGGGCAGCTATGGCTACACCTTC	CASSAGGSYGYTF
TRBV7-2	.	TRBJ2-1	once	TGTGCCAGCAGCTTAGGCGAGGCTAGTTACAATGAGCAGTTCTTC	CASSLGEASYNEQFF
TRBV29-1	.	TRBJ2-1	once	TGCAGCGTTGAATTGGGGGGAGGCAATGAGCAGTTCTTC	CSVELGGGNEQFF
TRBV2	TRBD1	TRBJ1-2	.	TGTGCCAGCAGTGGACAGGGGGCGGTTTGGGGATACACCTTC	CASSGQGAVWGYTF
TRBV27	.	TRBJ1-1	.	TGTGCCAGTCATTTGGGGAGGAACACTGAAGCTTTCTTT	CASHLGRNTEAFF
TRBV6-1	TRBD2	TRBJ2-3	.	TGTGCCAGCAGTGAACGACTAGCGGAAGCAGATACGCAGTATTTT	CASSERLAEADTQYF
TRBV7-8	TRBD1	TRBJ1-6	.	TGTGCCAGCAGCTTAGGGACAGGGAAGGAATCACCCCTCCACTTT	CASSLGTGKESPLHF
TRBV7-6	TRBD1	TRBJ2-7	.	TGTGCCAGCAGCTCCGGGACAGGGAGCTTCTACGAGCAGTACTTC	CASSSGTGSFYEQYF
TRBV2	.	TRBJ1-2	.	TGTGCCAGCAAACCACAGATCTATGGCTACACCTTC	CASKPQIYGYTF